This record covers a single T cell receptor (beta chain). Looked up from germline, CDR1 is SEHNR and CDR2 is FQNEAQ (reference sequence). The CDR3 has 15 amino acids. V lost 1 base and J lost 3, with 12 bases in between. The assay was immunoSEQ multiplex PCR, and TCRdb's table has in-frame clones only and misses some. The data contain 1.4 million to 1.5 million clones, 96% of them singletons. This entry comes from a study of shared clonotypes between healthy human individuals. Study-level background: Donors, aged 18 to 49, were a couple of women and three men.

Researchers partitioned CD4+ cells into CD45RA+ naive and CD45RA-negative memory subsets. Sequencing was performed on naive CD4+ T cells sorted from blood. Subset in this sample: CD45RA+ positively selected. The source is a man aged 25 to 45 in good health. The gene calls are TRBV7-9 and TRBJ1-1; the D is unclear. Here the CDR3 reads CASSLEGLPDTEAFF. The CDR3 DNA reads as TGTGCCAGCAGCTTAGAAGGGTTGCCGGACACTGAAGCTTTCTTT.